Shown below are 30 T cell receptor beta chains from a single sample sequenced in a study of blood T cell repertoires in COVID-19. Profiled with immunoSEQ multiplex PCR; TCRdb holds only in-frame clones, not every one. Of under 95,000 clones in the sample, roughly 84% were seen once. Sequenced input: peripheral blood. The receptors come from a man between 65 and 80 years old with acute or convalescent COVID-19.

CDR3 sequence: CASSQDRTGTRTTDTQYF. The DNA of the CDR3 is TGCGCCAGCAGCCAAGATAGGACCGGGACACGGACTACAGATACGCAGTATTTT. J is TRBJ2-3 and V is TRBV4-1; weak D call: TRBD1 (6 bases). Germline CDR1 reads MGHRA; CDR2 reads YSYEKL. This CDR3 spans 18 amino acids. Trimming left V 0 bases short and J 3 bases short, with 19 bases between.

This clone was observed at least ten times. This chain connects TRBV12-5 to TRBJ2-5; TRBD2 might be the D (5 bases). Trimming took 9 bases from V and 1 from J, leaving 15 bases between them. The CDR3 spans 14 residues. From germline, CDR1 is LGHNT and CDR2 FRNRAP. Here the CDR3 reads CASRARECQETQYF. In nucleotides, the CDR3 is TGTGCTAGCCGGGCTCGGGAATGCCAAGAGACCCAGTACTTC.

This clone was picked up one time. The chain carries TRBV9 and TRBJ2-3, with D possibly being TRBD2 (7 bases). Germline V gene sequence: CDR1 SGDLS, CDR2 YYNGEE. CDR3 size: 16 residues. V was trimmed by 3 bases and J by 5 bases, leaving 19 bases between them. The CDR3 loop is CASSAPRGGPQDTQYF. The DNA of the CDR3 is TGTGCCAGCAGCGCCCCAAGGGGGGGGCCTCAAGATACGCAGTATTTT.

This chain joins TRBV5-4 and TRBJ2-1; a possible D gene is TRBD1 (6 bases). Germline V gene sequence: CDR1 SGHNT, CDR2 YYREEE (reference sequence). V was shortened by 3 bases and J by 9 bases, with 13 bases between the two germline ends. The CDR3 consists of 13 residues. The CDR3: CASSSSGVGEQFF. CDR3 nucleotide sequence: TGTGCCAGCAGCTCTTCAGGGGTCGGTGAGCAGTTCTTC.

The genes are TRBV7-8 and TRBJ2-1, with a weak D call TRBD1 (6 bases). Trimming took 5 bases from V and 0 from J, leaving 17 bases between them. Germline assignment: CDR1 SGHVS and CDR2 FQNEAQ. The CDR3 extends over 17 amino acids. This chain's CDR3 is CASSGRDRPSSYNEQFF. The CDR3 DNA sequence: TGTGCCAGCAGCGGGCGCGACAGGCCAAGCTCCTACAATGAGCAGTTCTTC.

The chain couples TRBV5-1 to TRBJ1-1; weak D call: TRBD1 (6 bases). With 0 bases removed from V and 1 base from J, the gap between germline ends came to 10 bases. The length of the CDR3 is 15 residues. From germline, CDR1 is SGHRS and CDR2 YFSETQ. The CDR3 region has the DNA TGCGCCAGCAGCTTGGGGCAGGGGCCGAACACTGAAGCTTTCTTT. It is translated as CASSLGQGPNTEAFF.

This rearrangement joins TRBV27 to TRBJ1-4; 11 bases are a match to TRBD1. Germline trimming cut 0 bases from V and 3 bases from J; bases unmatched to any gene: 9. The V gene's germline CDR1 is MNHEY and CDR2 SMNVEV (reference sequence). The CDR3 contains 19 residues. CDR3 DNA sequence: TGTGCCAGCAGTTTATCGCCGGGACAGGGGGTTCTAGCTAATGAAAAACTGTTTTTT. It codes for CASSLSPGQGVLANEKLFF.

CDR3 sequence reads: CAWSVRGIGFKDEQYF. The CDR3 nucleotides read TGTGCCTGGAGTGTAAGGGGAATCGGGTTCAAGGACGAGCAGTACTTC. The chain employs TRBV30 and TRBJ2-7, with a weak D call TRBD1 (5 bases). Per the germline V gene, CDR1 is GTSNPN and CDR2 is SVGIG (reference sequence). Trimming stripped 0 bases from V and 5 bases from J, with 20 bases between. The CDR3 contains 16 residues.

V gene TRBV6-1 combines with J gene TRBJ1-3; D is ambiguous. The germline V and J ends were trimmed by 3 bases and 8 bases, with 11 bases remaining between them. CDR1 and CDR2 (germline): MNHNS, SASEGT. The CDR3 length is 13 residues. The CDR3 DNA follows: TGTGCCAGCAGTGAGCGTTCCGTCGACACCATATATTTT. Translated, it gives CASSERSVDTIYF.

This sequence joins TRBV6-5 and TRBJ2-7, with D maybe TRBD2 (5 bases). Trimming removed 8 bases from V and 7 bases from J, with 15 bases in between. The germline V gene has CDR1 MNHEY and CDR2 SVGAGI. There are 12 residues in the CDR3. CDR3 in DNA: TGTGCCAGCGGGTTGGGGTGGAGGGAGCAGTACTTC. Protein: CASGLGWREQYF.

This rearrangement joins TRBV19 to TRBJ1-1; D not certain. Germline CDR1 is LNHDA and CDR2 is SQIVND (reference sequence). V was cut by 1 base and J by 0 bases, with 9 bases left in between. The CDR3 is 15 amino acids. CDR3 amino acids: CASSIAVPMNTEAFF. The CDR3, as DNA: TGTGCCAGTAGTATAGCAGTACCCATGAACACTGAAGCTTTCTTT.

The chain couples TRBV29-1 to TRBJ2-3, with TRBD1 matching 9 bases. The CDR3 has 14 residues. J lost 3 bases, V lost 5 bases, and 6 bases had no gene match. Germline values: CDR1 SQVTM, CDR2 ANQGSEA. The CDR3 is CSVTGTGLTDTQYF. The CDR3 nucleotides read TGCAGCGTTACCGGGACAGGGTTGACAGATACGCAGTATTTT.

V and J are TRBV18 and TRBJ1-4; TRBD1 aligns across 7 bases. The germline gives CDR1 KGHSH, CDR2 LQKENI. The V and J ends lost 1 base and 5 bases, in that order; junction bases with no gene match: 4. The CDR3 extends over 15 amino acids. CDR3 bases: TGTGCCAGCTCACCACGACAGGGTTTGAATGAAAAACTGTTTTTT. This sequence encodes CASSPRQGLNEKLFF.

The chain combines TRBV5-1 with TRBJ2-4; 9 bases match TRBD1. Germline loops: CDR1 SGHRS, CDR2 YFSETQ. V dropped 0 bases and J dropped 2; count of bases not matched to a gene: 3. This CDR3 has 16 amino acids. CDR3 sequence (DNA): TGCGCCAGCAGCTTGGGGACAGGGGTAACCAAAAACATTCAGTACTTC. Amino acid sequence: CASSLGTGVTKNIQYF.

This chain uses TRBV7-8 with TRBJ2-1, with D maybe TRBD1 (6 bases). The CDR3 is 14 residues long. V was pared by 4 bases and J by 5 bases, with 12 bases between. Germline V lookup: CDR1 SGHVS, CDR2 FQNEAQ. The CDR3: CASSSRDTHNEQFF. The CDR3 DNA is TGTGCCAGCAGCTCCCGGGACACACACAATGAGCAGTTCTTC.

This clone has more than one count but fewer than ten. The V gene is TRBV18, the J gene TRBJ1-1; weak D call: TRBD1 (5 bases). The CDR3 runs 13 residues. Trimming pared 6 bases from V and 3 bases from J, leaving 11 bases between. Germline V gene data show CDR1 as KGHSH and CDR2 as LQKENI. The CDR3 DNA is TGTGCCAGCTCGGGAGGGACCTACACTGAAGCTTTCTTT. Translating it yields CASSGGTYTEAFF.

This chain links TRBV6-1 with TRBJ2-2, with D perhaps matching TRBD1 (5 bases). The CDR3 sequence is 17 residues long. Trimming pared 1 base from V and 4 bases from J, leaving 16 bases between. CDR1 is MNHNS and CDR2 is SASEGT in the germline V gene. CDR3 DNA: TGTGCCAGCAGTGAAGTGGTCAGGGTACGCGGCACCGGGGAGCTGTTTTTT. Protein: CASSEVVRVRGTGELFF.

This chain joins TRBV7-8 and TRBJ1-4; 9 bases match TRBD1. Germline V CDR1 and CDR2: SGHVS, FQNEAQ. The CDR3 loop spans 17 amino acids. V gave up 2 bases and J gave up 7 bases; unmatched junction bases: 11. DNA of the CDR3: TGTGCCAGCAGCTTAATTCCCCTGGGACAGGGACGTGAAAAACTGTTTTTT. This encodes CASSLIPLGQGREKLFF. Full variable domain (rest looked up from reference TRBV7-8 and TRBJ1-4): GAGVSQSPRYKVAKRGQDVALRCDPISGHVSLFWYQQALGQGPEFLTYFQNEAQLDKSGLPSDRFFAERPEGSVSTLKIQRTQQEDSAVYLCASSLIPLGQGREKLFFGSGTQLSVL.

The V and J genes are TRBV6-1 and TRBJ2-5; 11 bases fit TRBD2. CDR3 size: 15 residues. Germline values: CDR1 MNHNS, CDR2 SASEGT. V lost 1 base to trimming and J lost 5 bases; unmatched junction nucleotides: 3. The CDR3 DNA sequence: TGTGCCAGCAGTGAAGGTAGCGGGGGGGGTGAGACCCAGTACTTC. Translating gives CASSEGSGGGETQYF.

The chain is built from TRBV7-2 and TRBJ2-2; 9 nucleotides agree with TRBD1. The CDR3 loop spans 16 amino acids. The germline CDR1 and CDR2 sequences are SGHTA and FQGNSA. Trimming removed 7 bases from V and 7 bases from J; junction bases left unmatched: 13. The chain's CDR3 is CASMGPGTGIGGELFF. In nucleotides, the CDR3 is TGTGCCAGCATGGGTCCCGGGACAGGGATTGGCGGGGAGCTGTTTTTT.

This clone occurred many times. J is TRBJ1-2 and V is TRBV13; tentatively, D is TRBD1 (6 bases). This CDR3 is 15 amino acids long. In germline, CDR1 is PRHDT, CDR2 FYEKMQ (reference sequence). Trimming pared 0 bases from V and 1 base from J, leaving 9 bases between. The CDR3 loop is CASSLGAGVNYGYTF. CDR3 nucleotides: TGTGCCAGCAGCTTAGGGGCAGGGGTTAACTATGGCTACACCTTC.

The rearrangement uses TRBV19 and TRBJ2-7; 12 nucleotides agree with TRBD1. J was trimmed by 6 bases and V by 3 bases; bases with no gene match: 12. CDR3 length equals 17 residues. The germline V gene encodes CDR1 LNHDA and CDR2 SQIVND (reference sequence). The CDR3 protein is CASSIASIGTGGAEQYF. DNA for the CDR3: TGTGCCAGTAGTATTGCTTCTATTGGGACAGGGGGCGCCGAGCAGTACTTC.

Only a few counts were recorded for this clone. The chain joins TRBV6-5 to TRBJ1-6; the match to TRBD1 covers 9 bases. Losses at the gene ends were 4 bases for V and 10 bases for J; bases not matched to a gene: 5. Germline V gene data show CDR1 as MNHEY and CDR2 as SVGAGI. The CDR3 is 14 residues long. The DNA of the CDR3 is TGTGCCAGCAGTTTGACAGGGGGGGAATCACCCCTCCACTTT. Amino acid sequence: CASSLTGGESPLHF.

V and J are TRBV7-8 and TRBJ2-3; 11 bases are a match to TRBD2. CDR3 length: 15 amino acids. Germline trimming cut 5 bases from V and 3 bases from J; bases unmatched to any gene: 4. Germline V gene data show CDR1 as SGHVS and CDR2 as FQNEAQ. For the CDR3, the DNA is TGTGCCAGCAGCCAGACTAGCGGGACGACAGATACGCAGTATTTT. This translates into CASSQTSGTTDTQYF.

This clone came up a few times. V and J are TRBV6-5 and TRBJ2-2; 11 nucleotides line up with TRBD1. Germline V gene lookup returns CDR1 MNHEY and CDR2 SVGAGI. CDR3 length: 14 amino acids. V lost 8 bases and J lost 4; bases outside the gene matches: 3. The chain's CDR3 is CASRGTGGTGELFF. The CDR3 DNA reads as TGTGCCAGCCGGGGGACAGGGGGCACCGGGGAGCTGTTTTTT.

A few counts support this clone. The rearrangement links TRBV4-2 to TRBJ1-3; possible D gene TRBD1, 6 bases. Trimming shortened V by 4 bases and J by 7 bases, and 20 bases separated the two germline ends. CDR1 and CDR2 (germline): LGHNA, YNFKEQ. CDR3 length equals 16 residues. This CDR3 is CASSLSRDTGQNTIYF. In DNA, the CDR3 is TGTGCCAGCAGCCTTAGCCGGGACACCGGACAGAACACCATATATTTT.

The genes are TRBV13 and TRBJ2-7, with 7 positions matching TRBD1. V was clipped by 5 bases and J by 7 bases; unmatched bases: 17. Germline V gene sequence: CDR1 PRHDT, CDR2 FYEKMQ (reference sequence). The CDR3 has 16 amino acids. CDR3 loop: CASSLQEGTAIGEQYV. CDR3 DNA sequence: TGTGCCAGCAGCCTCCAGGAAGGGACAGCGATAGGTGAGCAGTACGTC.

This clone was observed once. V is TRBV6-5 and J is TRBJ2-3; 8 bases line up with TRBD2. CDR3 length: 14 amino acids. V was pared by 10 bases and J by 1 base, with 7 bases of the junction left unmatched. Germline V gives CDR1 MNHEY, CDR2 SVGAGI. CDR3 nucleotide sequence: TGTGCCACAGGGCGGCGGGGGGGCACAGATACGCAGTATTTT. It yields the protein CATGRRGGTDTQYF.

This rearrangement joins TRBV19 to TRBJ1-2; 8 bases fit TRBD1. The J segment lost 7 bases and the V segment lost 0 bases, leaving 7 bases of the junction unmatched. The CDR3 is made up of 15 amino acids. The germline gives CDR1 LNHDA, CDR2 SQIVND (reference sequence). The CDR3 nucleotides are TGTGCCAGTAGTATAGATCCCTGGACAGGGAGTGGCTACACCTTC. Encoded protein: CASSIDPWTGSGYTF.

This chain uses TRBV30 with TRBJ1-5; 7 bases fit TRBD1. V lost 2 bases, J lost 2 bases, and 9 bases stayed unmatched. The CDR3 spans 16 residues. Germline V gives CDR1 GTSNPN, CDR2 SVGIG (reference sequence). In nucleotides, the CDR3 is TGTGCCTGGAGTCGAACCGGGACAGTGGGCAATCAGCCCCAGCATTTT. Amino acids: CAWSRTGTVGNQPQHF.